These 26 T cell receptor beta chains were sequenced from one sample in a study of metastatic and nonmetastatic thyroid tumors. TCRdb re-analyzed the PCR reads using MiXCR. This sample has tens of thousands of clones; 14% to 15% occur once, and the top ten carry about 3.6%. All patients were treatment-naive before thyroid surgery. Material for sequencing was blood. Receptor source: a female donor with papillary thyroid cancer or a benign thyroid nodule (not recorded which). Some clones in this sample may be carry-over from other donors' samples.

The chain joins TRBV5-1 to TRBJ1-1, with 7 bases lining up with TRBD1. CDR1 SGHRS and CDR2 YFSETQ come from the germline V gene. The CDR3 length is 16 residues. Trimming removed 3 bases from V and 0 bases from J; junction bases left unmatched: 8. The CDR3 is CASSSSPGQLNTEAFF. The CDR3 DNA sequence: TGCGCCAGCAGCTCTTCGCCGGGACAGCTGAACACTGAAGCTTTCTTT.

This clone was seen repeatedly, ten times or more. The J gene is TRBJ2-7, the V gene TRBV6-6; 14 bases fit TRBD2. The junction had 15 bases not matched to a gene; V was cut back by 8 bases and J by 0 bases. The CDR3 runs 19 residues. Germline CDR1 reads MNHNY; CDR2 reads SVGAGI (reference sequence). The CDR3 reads CASQARTSGGSFPSYEQYF. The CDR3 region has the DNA TGTGCCAGCCAAGCCCGGACTAGCGGGGGGTCCTTTCCCTCCTACGAGCAGTACTTC.

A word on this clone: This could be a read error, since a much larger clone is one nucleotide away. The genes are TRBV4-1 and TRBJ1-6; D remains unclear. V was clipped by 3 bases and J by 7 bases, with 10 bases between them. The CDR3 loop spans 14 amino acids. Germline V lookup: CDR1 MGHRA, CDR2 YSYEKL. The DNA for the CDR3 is TGCGCCAGCAGCCATCTGGTGGTCAATTCACCCCTCCACTTT. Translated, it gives CASSHLVVNSPLHF.

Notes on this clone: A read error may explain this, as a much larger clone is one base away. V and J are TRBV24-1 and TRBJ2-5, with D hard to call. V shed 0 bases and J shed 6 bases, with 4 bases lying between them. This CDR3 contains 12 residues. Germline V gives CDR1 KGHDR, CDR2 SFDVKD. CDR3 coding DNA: TGTGCCACCAGTGATTTGGAGCAGACCCAGTACTTC. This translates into CATSDLEQTQYF.

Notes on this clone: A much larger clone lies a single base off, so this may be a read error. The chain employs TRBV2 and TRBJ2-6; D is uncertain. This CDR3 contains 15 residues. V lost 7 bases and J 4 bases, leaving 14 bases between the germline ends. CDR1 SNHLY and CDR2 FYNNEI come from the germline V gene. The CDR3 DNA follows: TGTGCCAGCAAAGGCATGGTCTGCGGGGCCAACGTCCTGACTTTC. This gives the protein CASKGMVCGANVLTF.

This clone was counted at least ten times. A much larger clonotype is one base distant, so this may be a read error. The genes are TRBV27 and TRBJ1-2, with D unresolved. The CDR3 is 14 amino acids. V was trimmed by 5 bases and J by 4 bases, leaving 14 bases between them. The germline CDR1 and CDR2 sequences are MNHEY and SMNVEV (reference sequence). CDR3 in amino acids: CASSTSGPRYGYTF. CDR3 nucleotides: TGTGCCAGCAGTACTTCCGGGCCACGCTATGGCTACACCTTC.

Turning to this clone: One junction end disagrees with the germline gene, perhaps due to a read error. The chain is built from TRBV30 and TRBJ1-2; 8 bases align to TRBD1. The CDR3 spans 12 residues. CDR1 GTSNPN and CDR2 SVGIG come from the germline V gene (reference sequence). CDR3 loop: CVWRTGNYSYTF. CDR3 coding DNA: TGTGTCTGGAGGACAGGGAACTATAGCTACACCTTC.

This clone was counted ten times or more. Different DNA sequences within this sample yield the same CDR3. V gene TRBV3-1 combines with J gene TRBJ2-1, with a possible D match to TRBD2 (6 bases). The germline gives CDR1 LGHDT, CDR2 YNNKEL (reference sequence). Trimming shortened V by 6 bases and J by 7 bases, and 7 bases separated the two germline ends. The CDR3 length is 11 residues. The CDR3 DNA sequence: TGTGCCAGCAGTCGGGGGAATGAGCAGTTCTTC. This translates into CASSRGNEQFF.

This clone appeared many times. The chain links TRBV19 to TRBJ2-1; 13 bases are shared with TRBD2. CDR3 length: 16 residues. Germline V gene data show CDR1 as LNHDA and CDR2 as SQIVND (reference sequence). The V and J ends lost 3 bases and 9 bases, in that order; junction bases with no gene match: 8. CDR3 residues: CASSILGTSGESEQFF. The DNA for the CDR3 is TGTGCCAGTAGTATCTTGGGGACTAGCGGGGAGAGTGAGCAGTTCTTC.

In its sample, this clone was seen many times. This chain's CDR3 is CASSASITSPLHF. CDR3 DNA sequence: TGTGCCAGTAGTGCGAGTATTACTTCACCCCTCCACTTT. The chain combines TRBV19 with TRBJ1-6; D not certain. V gave up 5 bases and J gave up 9 bases, with 11 bases separating them. This CDR3 has 13 residues. Germline CDR1 is LNHDA and CDR2 is SQIVND (reference sequence).

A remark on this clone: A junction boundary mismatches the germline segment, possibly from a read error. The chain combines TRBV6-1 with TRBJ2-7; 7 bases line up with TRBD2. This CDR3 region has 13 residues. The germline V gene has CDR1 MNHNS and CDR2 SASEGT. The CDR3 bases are TGTGCCAGCAGCCGAGATAGGGACTACGATCAGTACTTC. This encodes CASSRDRDYDQYF.

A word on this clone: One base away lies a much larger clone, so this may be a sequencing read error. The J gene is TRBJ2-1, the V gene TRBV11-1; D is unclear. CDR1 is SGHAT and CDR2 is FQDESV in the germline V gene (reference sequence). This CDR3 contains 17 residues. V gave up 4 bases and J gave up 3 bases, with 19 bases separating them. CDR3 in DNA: TGTGCCAGCAGCTCCTTCTTCACGGGTGGGCTCTACAATGAGCAGTTCTTC. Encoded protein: CASSSFFTGGLYNEQFF.

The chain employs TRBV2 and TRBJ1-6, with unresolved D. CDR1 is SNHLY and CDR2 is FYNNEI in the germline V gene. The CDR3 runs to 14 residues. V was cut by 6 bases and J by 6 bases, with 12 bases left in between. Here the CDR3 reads CASRQTLGNSPLHF. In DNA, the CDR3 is TGTGCCAGCAGGCAAACATTGGGTAATTCACCCCTCCACTTT.

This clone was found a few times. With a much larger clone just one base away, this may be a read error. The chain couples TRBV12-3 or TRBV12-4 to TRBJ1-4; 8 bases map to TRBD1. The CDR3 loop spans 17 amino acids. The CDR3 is CASSLALTDRANEKPFF. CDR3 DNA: TGTGCCAGCAGTTTAGCCCTAACGGACAGGGCAAATGAAAAACCGTTTTTT.

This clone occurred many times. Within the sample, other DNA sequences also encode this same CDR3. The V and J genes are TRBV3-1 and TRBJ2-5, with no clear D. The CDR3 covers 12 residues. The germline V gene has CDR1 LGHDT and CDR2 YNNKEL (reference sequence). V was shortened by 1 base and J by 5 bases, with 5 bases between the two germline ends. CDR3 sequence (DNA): TGTGCCAGCAGCCAAGCCGAGGAGACCCAGTACTTC. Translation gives CASSQAEETQYF.

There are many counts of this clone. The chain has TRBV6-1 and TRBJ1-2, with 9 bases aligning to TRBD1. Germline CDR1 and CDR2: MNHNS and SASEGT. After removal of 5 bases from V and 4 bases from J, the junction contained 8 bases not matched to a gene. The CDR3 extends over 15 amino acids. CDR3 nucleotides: TGTGCCAGCAGTTCGGGACAGGGTAGGAGCTATGGCTACACCTTC. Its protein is CASSSGQGRSYGYTF.

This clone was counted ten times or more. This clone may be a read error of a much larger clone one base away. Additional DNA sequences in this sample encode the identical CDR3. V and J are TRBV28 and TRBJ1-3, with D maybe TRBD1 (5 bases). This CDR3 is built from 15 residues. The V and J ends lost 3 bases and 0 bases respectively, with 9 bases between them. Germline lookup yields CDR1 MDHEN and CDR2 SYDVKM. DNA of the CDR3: TGTGCCAGCAGTTTGTGGGGGGGCTCTGGAAACACCATATATTTT. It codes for CASSLWGGSGNTIYF.

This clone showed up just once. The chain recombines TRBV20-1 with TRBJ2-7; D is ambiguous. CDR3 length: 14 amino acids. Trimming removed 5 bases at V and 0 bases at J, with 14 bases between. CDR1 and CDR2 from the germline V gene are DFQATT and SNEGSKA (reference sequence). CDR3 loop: CSAGNNVPSYEQYF. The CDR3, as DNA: TGCAGTGCTGGGAACAACGTCCCCTCCTACGAGCAGTACTTC.

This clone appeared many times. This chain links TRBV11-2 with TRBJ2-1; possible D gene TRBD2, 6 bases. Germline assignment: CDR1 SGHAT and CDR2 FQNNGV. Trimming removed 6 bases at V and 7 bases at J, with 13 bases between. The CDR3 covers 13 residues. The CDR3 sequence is CASSLGGWNEQFF. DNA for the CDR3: TGTGCCAGCAGTTTGGGGGGATGGAATGAGCAGTTCTTC.

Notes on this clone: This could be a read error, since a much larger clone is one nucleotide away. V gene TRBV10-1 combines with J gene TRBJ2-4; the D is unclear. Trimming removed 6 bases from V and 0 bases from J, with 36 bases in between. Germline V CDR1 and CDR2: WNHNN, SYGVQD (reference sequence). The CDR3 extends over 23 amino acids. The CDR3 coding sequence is TGCGCCAGCAGAAAGATCCCTGACTGGATCGGTAATAGCTGGATCCTAGCCAAAAACATTCAGTACTTC. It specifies CASRKIPDWIGNSWILAKNIQYF.

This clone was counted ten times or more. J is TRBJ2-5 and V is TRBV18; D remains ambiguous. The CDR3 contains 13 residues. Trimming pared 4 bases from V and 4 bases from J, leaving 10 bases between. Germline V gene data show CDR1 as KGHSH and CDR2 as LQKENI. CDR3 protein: CASSLGSRETQYF. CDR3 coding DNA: TGTGCCAGCTCACTTGGATCGAGAGAGACCCAGTACTTC.

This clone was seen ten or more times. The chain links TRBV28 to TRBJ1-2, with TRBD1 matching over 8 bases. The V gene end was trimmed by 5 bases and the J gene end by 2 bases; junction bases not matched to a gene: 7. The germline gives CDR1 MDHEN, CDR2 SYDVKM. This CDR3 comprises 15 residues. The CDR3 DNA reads TGTGCCAGCAGTGACAGACAGGGGTTAAACTATGGCTACACCTTC. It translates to CASSDRQGLNYGYTF.

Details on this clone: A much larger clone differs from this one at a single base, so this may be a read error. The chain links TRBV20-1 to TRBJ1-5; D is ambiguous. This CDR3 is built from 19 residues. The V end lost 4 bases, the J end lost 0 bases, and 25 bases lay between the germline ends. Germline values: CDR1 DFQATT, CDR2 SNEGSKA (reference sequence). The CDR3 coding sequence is TGCAGTGCTAACTCCGTGCAGGTTATGACGATCAATAGCAATCAGCCCCAGCATTTT. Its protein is CSANSVQVMTINSNQPQHF.

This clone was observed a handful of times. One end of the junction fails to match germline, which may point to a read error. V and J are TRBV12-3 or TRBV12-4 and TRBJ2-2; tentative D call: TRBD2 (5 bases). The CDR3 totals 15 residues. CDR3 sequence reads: CASTPRYFDTGELFF. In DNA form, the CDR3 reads TGTGCCAGCACCCCTAGGTACTTCGACACCGGGGAGCTTTTTTTT.

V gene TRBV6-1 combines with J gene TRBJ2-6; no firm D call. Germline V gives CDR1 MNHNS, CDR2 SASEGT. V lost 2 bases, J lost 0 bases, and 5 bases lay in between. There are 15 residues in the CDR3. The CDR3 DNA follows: TGTGCCAGCAGTGAACGGAACTCTGGGGCCAACGTCCTGACTTTC. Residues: CASSERNSGANVLTF.

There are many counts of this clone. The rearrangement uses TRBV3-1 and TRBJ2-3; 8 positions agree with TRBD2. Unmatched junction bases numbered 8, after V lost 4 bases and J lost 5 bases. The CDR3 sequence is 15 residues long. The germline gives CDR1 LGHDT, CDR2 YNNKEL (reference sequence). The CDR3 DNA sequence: TGTGCCAGCAGCCCTCGGGGGGGCAGGATAGATACGCAGTATTTT. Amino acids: CASSPRGGRIDTQYF.